A single sample gave rise to the 20 T cell receptor beta chains below, sequenced in a study of a mutant IDH1 vaccine in newly diagnosed glioma. Documented time point: week 47, end of study. Topical imiquimod accompanied each vaccine dose, which consisted of 300 ug of mutant IDH1 20-mer peptide. These TCRs are of unknown antigen specificity. Some clones are missing from TCRdb's copy, which holds only in-frame ones; the method was immunoSEQ multiplex PCR. The top ten clones hold around 5% of a sample with over 80,000 clones, 70% to 90% of them seen once. The source material was PBMCs, sampled from a glioma patient whose treatment included an IDH1 peptide vaccine. Receptors were obtained from a man aged 35 to 55 with glioma.

V usage is TRBV6-5 and J usage is TRBJ2-1; D remains unclear. Per germline, CDR1 MNHEY and CDR2 SVGAGI. V was pared by 6 bases and J by 6 bases, with 6 bases between. The CDR3 runs to 11 residues. CDR3 sequence reads: CASSKFNEQFF. The CDR3 coding sequence is TGTGCCAGCAGCAAATTCAATGAGCAGTTCTTC.

This clone is a singleton in its sample. V is TRBV11-3 and J is TRBJ2-2; D gene unclear. V was clipped by 5 bases and J by 7 bases, with 14 bases between them. This CDR3 has 14 residues. Germline V gene sequence: CDR1 SGHNT, CDR2 YENEEA. CDR3 protein: CASSHGPLNGELFF. CDR3 nucleotides: TGTGCCAGCAGCCACGGGCCCCTTAACGGGGAGCTGTTTTTT.

CDR3 loop: CASSLARWQQETQYF. The CDR3 region has the DNA TGTGCCAGCAGCTTAGCGAGGTGGCAGCAAGAGACCCAGTACTTC. V gene TRBV7-6 combines with J gene TRBJ2-5; no reliable D call. Germline CDR1 reads SGHVS; CDR2 reads FNYEAQ. Trimming took off 0 bases at V and 2 bases at J, with 10 bases between the two ends. The CDR3 runs to 15 residues.

The chain has TRBV11-2 and TRBJ1-4; D is uncertain. The ends were cut back, 1 base at V and 3 bases at J, with 12 bases in the middle. The germline V gene has CDR1 SGHAT and CDR2 FQNNGV. This CDR3 contains 16 residues. CDR3 in amino acids: CASSLGGYRANEKLFF. The CDR3 nucleotides read TGTGCCAGCAGCTTAGGGGGATATAGAGCTAATGAAAAACTGTTTTTT.

This chain joins TRBV19 and TRBJ1-1, with D uncertain. The germline gives CDR1 LNHDA, CDR2 SQIVND (reference sequence). Trimming removed 5 bases at V and 1 base at J, with 20 bases between. This CDR3 is built from 17 residues. DNA for the CDR3: TGTGCCAGTAGTGGGGAGGGCAGGTGGGAACAGAACACTGAAGCTTTCTTT. This encodes CASSGEGRWEQNTEAFF.

The rearrangement links TRBV30 to TRBJ1-6; D may be TRBD1 (6 bases). Germline assignment: CDR1 GTSNPN and CDR2 SVGIG (reference sequence). Trimming stripped 3 bases from V and 0 bases from J, with 15 bases between. CDR3 length equals 17 residues. The CDR3 DNA sequence: TGTGCCTGGAGGACCCATCAGGGGAGCTCCTATAATTCACCCCTCCACTTT. Translated: CAWRTHQGSSYNSPLHF.

This chain uses TRBV5-3 with TRBJ1-2, with D uncertain. TRBV5-3 is classed as an ORF, of uncertain function. CDR3 length: 14 residues. Trimming left V 0 bases short and J 8 bases short, with 14 bases between. The CDR3 loop is CARSLGVLGCGYTF. In DNA, the CDR3 is TGTGCCAGAAGCTTGGGTGTCTTAGGGTGCGGCTACACCTTC.

The V call is TRBV11-2, the J call TRBJ2-1, with 11 bases that match TRBD2. V trimming: 2 bases; J trimming: 0 bases; junction bases outside the gene matches: 3. From germline, CDR1 is SGHAT and CDR2 FQNNGV. This CDR3 is built from 17 residues. In DNA form, the CDR3 reads TGTGCCAGCAGCTTATTCACTAGCGGGAGCTCCTACAATGAGCAGTTCTTC. Translation: CASSLFTSGSSYNEQFF.

The V call is TRBV30, the J call TRBJ2-5, with TRBD2 as a possible D gene (7 bases). Germline V gene lookup returns CDR1 GTSNPN and CDR2 SVGIG (reference sequence). This CDR3 comprises 12 residues. Trimming removed 4 bases at V and 4 bases at J, with 10 bases between. The CDR3 DNA sequence: TGTGCCTGGATGGGAGGGGGAGAGACCCAGTACTTC. This sequence encodes CAWMGGGETQYF.

The chain is built from TRBV9 and TRBJ1-2; D possibly corresponds to TRBD1 (5 bases). The V and J ends lost 4 bases and 3 bases respectively, with 13 bases between them. The CDR3 has 14 amino acids. Germline V gene sequence: CDR1 SGDLS, CDR2 YYNGEE. CDR3 protein: CASSSRVGDYGYTF. CDR3 bases: TGTGCCAGCAGCTCTCGGGTAGGGGACTATGGCTACACCTTC.

This chain joins TRBV5-4 and TRBJ1-5, with D possibly being TRBD1 (5 bases). Trimming removed 2 bases from V and 7 bases from J, with 13 bases in between. Germline assignment: CDR1 SGHNT and CDR2 YYREEE (reference sequence). The CDR3 contains 14 residues. The CDR3 loop is CASSFGSGDQPQHF. As DNA, the CDR3 is TGTGCCAGCAGCTTTGGCAGCGGGGACCAGCCCCAGCATTTT. Looking up the rest from reference TRBV5-4 and TRBJ1-5 gives the full variable domain: ETGVTQSPTHLIKTRGQQVTLRCSSQSGHNTVSWYQQALGQGPQFIFQYYREEENGRGNFPPRFSGLQFPNYSSELNVNALELDDSALYLCASSFGSGDQPQHFGDGTRLSIL.

Note on this clone: Relative to the germline gene, one junction end is altered; a read error may explain this. The chain links TRBV27 to TRBJ2-7; 7 bases match TRBD2. The CDR3 is 17 residues long. The germline CDR1 and CDR2 sequences are MNHEY and SMNVEV (reference sequence). The CDR3 sequence: CASSLLLWGGGWYEQYF. In nucleotides, the CDR3 is TGTGCCAGCAGTTTACTCCTCTGGGGGGGAGGATGGTACGAGCAATACTTC.

The chain combines TRBV9 with TRBJ2-5, with 8 nucleotides matching TRBD2. With 3 bases clipped from V and 4 bases from J, the junction kept 8 bases outside the gene matches. This CDR3 has 15 residues. The germline CDR1 and CDR2 sequences are SGDLS and YYNGEE. DNA of the CDR3: TGTGCCAGCAGCGATAGCGGGATCGGGCGAGAGACCCAGTACTTC. This translates into CASSDSGIGRETQYF. Drawing the rest from reference TRBV9 and TRBJ2-5, the complete variable domain is DSGVTQTPKHLITATGQRVTLRCSPRSGDLSVYWYQQSLDQGLQFLIQYYNGEERAKGNILERFSAQQFPDLHSELNLSSLELGDSALYFCASSDSGIGRETQYFGPGTRLLVL.

This rearrangement joins TRBV2 to TRBJ1-1; tentative D call: TRBD1 (6 bases). Germline V gene data show CDR1 as SNHLY and CDR2 as FYNNEI. V was pared by 3 bases and J by 0 bases, with 8 bases between. The CDR3 is made up of 14 amino acids. CDR3 bases: TGTGCCAGCAGTGAGACAGGATTGAACACTGAAGCTTTCTTT. The encoded protein is CASSETGLNTEAFF. Together with reference TRBV2 and TRBJ1-1, the CDR3 gives the full variable domain: EPEVTQTPSHQVTQMGQEVILRCVPISNHLYFYWYRQILGQKVEFLVSFYNNEISEKSEIFDDQFSVERPDGSNFTLKIRSTKLEDSAMYFCASSETGLNTEAFFGQGTRLTVV.

The chain links TRBV7-2 to TRBJ2-1, with D perhaps given as TRBD1 or TRBD2 (5 bases each). Trimming took 3 bases from V and 10 from J, leaving 19 bases between them. The CDR3 consists of 15 residues. The germline gives CDR1 SGHTA, CDR2 FQGNSA. CDR3 residues: CASSFDTGTPAEQFF. CDR3 bases: TGTGCCAGCAGCTTCGATACCGGGACCCCGGCGGAGCAGTTCTTC.

J is TRBJ2-3 and V is TRBV5-6, with 9 bases fitting TRBD2. Trimming took 5 bases from V and 8 from J; bases not matched to a gene: 6. Germline CDR1 SGHDT, CDR2 YYEEEE. The CDR3 extends over 13 amino acids. The CDR3 DNA follows: TGTGCCAGCAGACTTAGCGGGGGCGGTACGCAGTATTTT. The encoded protein is CASRLSGGGTQYF.

The chain has TRBV5-1 and TRBJ2-2, with 8 positions matching TRBD2. This CDR3 comprises 17 residues. Unmatched junction bases numbered 14, after V lost 4 bases and J lost 6 bases. Germline CDR1 SGHRS, CDR2 YFSETQ. This chain's CDR3 is CASSLHSGTSTAGELFF. DNA for the CDR3: TGCGCCAGCAGCCTGCATTCCGGGACTAGTACGGCCGGGGAGCTGTTTTTT.

J is TRBJ2-7 and V is TRBV18; D is ambiguous. Trimming cost V 3 bases and J 3 bases, with 9 bases left between them. The CDR3 is 13 amino acids. Germline values: CDR1 KGHSH, CDR2 LQKENI. CDR3 in amino acids: CASSPTPLYEQYF. DNA for the CDR3: TGTGCCAGCTCACCGACCCCCCTCTACGAGCAGTACTTC. Full variable domain (outside the CDR3, taken from reference TRBV18 and TRBJ2-7): NAGVMQNPRHLVRRRGQEARLRCSPMKGHSHVYWYRQLPEEGLKFMVYLQKENIIDESGMPKERFSAEFPKEGPSILRIQQVVRGDSAAYFCASSPTPLYEQYFGPGTRLTVT.

J is TRBJ2-1 and V is TRBV7-2; 9 nucleotides agree with TRBD2. The germline V gene encodes CDR1 SGHTA and CDR2 FQGNSA. This CDR3 region has 15 residues. The V and J ends lost 3 bases and 7 bases, in that order; junction bases with no gene match: 7. CDR3 region: CASSFESGRWNEQFF. The CDR3 DNA follows: TGTGCCAGCAGCTTCGAAAGCGGGAGGTGGAATGAGCAGTTCTTC.

V is TRBV9 and J is TRBJ2-4; tentative D call: TRBD1 (6 bases). This CDR3 has 14 residues. Germline CDR1 and CDR2: SGDLS and YYNGEE. The germline V and J ends were trimmed by 5 bases and 3 bases, with 12 bases remaining between them. CDR3 in DNA: TGTGCCAGCAGTGCGGACAGCGTCAAAAACATTCAGTACTTC. Protein: CASSADSVKNIQYF.